The rows below give T cell receptor beta chains drawn from one sample of a study of OX40 agonist ivuxolimab in advanced cancers. Some clones are missing from TCRdb's copy, which holds only in-frame ones; the method was immunoSEQ multiplex PCR. This table holds some 80,000 clones, more than 75% found once. Sequenced here: CD4+ or CD8+ T cells sorted from blood, sampled in a trial of the OX40 agonist ivuxolimab. Receptor source: an adult with an advanced solid tumor such as melanoma, head and neck, liver or kidney cancer. Each CDR3 is given with its conserved first and last residue.

cdr3_length | j_call | v_call | cdr3_aa
16 | TRBJ1-6 | TRBV14 | CASSLRQGADNSPLHF
16 | TRBJ1-6 | TRBV27 | CASSITGNSYNSPLHF
12 | TRBJ2-7 | TRBV6-5 | CASSFSRDRQYF
13 | TRBJ1-2 | TRBV2 | CASSRGSNYGYTF
14 | TRBJ2-5 | TRBV7-6 | CASSLTGGVETQYF
14 | TRBJ1-2 | TRBV28 | CASSGQGLGYGYTF
16 | TRBJ2-7 | TRBV11-2 | CASSQMTGGGPYEQYF
13 | TRBJ2-2 | TRBV6-1 | CASSVWSSGELFF
16 | TRBJ2-3 | TRBV18 | CASSPGTSGKGDTQYF
14 | TRBJ2-1 | TRBV5-1 | CASTLLTGIDEQFF
16 | TRBJ2-7 | TRBV30 | CAWSVLDTTLSYEQYF